The TCR beta chain described here comes from a study of T-cell reconstitution after alpha-beta-depleted transplantation in children. Overall study findings and caveats: Elevated TCRbeta diversity at day 60 was traced, in some patients, to surviving recipient T cells and thymic progenitors. Hyperexpanded clones declined; after one year, newly produced T cells mostly supplied diversity. Reports say that about two months after transplant, the alpha-beta T cells came out of several hundred graft clones that had expanded.

This clonotype occurred a few times. Its cognate antigen is unknown. It was with unique molecular identifiers that the TCRbeta library was prepared. MiXCR, run by TCRdb on the PCR reads, gives a single entry per CDR3 protein. The table lists around 440,000 distinct CDR3 sequences, about a sixth of them singletons. Germline-derived CDR1 and CDR2 are SGHRS and YFSETQ. The V end was cut by 4 bases, the J end by 4 bases, with 18 bases between. The CDR3 totals 16 residues. The clonotype was recovered from a boy under two years old who had a stem cell transplant for Wiskott-Aldrich syndrome, so the T cells may come from the graft donor. This sample comprised PBMCs, mostly from graft donor cells, obtained 360 days after TCRalphabeta/CD19-depleted stem cell transplant. The chain uses TRBV5-1 and TRBJ2-1, with no clear D. The CDR3 loop reads CASSTKGPFPYNEQFF. The CDR3 DNA sequence: TGCGCCAGCAGCACCAAAGGCCCCTTCCCATACAATGAGCAGTTCTTC.